The 25 T cell receptor beta chains presented below share a single source sample, sequenced in a study of T cell repertoires in cytomegalovirus infection. MiXCR, run by TCRdb on the reads, gives a single entry per CDR3 protein. The table shows around 310,000 distinct CDR3 sequences, with 15% to 20% occurring only once. The specimen sequenced was PBMCs. The receptors here all came from a human donor in good health (CMV status not recorded). Some clones in this sample may be carry-over from other donors' samples.

CDR3 protein: CSAPTGGEQYF. CDR3 DNA: TGCAGTGCACCTACAGGGGGCGAGCAGTACTTC. The chain recombines TRBV20-1 with TRBJ2-7; 8 bases line up with TRBD1. Germline-derived CDR1 and CDR2 are DFQATT and SNEGSKA (reference sequence). This CDR3 spans 11 amino acids. Trimming at V came to 6 bases and at J to 6 bases, leaving 4 bases not matched to a gene.

V is TRBV18 and J is TRBJ1-4; 8 positions agree with TRBD1. V trimming: 5 bases; J trimming: 8 bases; junction bases outside the gene matches: 10. Germline CDR1 KGHSH, CDR2 LQKENI. The CDR3 totals 15 residues. The CDR3 spells CASSSSPGTGEKLFF. The DNA of the CDR3 is TGTGCCAGCTCATCAAGCCCCGGGACAGGCGAAAAACTGTTTTTT.

This clonotype was seen repeatedly, ten times or more. This chain connects TRBV7-2 to TRBJ2-3, with no clear D. Germline V gene sequence: CDR1 SGHTA, CDR2 FQGNSA. The germline V and J ends were trimmed by 5 bases and 1 base, with 7 bases remaining between them. This CDR3 has 13 amino acids. Here the CDR3 reads CASSQPGTDTQYF. CDR3 DNA sequence: TGTGCCAGCAGCCAACCAGGCACAGATACGCAGTATTTT.

V and J are TRBV20-1 and TRBJ2-1, with 7 bases matching TRBD1. The CDR3 sequence is 14 residues long. The V segment lost 4 bases and the J segment 8 bases; nucleotides outside the gene matches: 11. CDR1 and CDR2 from the germline V gene are DFQATT and SNEGSKA (reference sequence). CDR3 nucleotides: TGCAGTGCTATACAGGGGAGAGGAGACGATGAGCAGTTCTTC. Translation: CSAIQGRGDDEQFF.

This clonotype was recorded a few times. The V call is TRBV7-2, the J call TRBJ2-7; 7 nucleotides agree with TRBD1. The CDR3 runs 14 residues. Germline V gives CDR1 SGHTA, CDR2 FQGNSA. Unmatched junction bases numbered 6, after V lost 4 bases and J lost 3 bases. The CDR3 DNA reads as TGTGCCAGCAGCTCCAGGACAGGCTTCTACGAGCAGTACTTC. Protein: CASSSRTGFYEQYF.

This clonotype was seen only a few times. The CDR3 spells CSATGEGFYSNQPQHF. The CDR3 DNA is TGCAGTGCTACAGGGGAGGGTTTTTATAGCAATCAGCCCCAGCATTTT. V gene TRBV20-1 combines with J gene TRBJ1-5, with TRBD1 as a possible D gene (6 bases). V was trimmed by 4 bases and J by 0 bases, leaving 16 bases between them. Germline V CDR1 and CDR2: DFQATT, SNEGSKA (reference sequence). The CDR3 is 16 amino acids.

This clonotype has more than one count but fewer than ten. This chain uses TRBV5-4 with TRBJ1-1; D not resolved. The ends were cut back, 0 bases at V and 7 bases at J, with 13 bases in the middle. Germline lookup yields CDR1 SGHNT and CDR2 YYREEE (reference sequence). The CDR3 length is 14 residues. CDR3 sequence reads: CASSLATRVNEAFF. The CDR3 DNA reads TGTGCCAGCAGCTTGGCCACGCGGGTTAATGAAGCTTTCTTT. Full variable domain (rest looked up from reference TRBV5-4 and TRBJ1-1): ETGVTQSPTHLIKTRGQQVTLRCSSQSGHNTVSWYQQALGQGPQFIFQYYREEENGRGNFPPRFSGLQFPNYSSELNVNALELDDSALYLCASSLATRVNEAFFGQGTRLTVV.

This clonotype was seen repeatedly, ten times or more. This sequence joins TRBV7-2 and TRBJ1-2, with 8 bases matching TRBD1. Germline loops: CDR1 SGHTA, CDR2 FQGNSA. CDR3 length equals 15 residues. V shed 1 base and J 3 bases; nucleotides not matched to a gene: 4. The CDR3 reads CASSLVGQGDYGYTF. The CDR3 DNA reads as TGTGCCAGCAGCTTAGTCGGACAGGGCGACTATGGCTACACCTTC. The full variable domain, its missing parts supplied by reference TRBV7-2 and TRBJ1-2, is GAGVSQSPSNKVTEKGKDVELRCDPISGHTALYWYRQSLGQGLEFLIYFQGNSAPDKSGLPSDRFSAERTGGSVSTLTIQRTQQEDSAVYLCASSLVGQGDYGYTFGSGTRLTVV.

This clonotype was counted only a few times. The V call is TRBV7-6, the J call TRBJ2-5, with 8 nucleotides matching TRBD1. CDR1 and CDR2 from the germline V gene are SGHVS and FNYEAQ. There are 12 residues in the CDR3. Germline trimming cut 5 bases from V and 12 bases from J; bases unmatched to any gene: 8. Here the CDR3 DNA reads TGTGCCAGCAGCCTCGAGGTGGACAGGGAGTACTTC. It specifies CASSLEVDREYF.

The J gene is TRBJ2-7, the V gene TRBV27; D perhaps matches TRBD2 (6 bases). Germline V gives CDR1 MNHEY, CDR2 SMNVEV (reference sequence). Trimming removed 6 bases at V and 4 bases at J, with 19 bases between. The CDR3 contains 15 residues. The CDR3, as DNA: TGTGCCAGCAGCCTGTCCGGGGGACCCATTTACGAGCAGTACTTC. Translation: CASSLSGGPIYEQYF.

At least ten counts were recorded for this clonotype. This chain joins TRBV5-1 and TRBJ2-5, with a weak D call TRBD2 (5 bases). There are 15 residues in the CDR3. Trimming left V 0 bases short and J 5 bases short, with 14 bases between. In germline, CDR1 is SGHRS, CDR2 YFSETQ. CDR3 DNA: TGCGCCAGCAGCTTGGCCGGGGATGGAGTGGAGACCCAGTACTTC. Its protein is CASSLAGDGVETQYF.

This clonotype was recorded many times. V usage is TRBV7-9 and J usage is TRBJ2-3; tentatively, D is TRBD1 (5 bases). Germline V gene lookup returns CDR1 SEHNR and CDR2 FQNEAQ (reference sequence). The V end lost 5 bases, the J end lost 6 bases, and 15 bases lay between the germline ends. This CDR3 has 14 amino acids. CDR3 loop: CASSPSQGPDTQYF. CDR3 nucleotide sequence: TGTGCCAGCAGCCCTTCCCAGGGCCCCGATACGCAGTATTTT.

The chain carries TRBV20-1 and TRBJ1-1; D call uncertain. Between the trimmed V and J ends, which lost 5 bases and 1 base, there was a span of 14 bases. CDR1 and CDR2 (germline): DFQATT, SNEGSKA (reference sequence). CDR3 length: 14 residues. The CDR3, as DNA: TGCAGTGCTCATTCGACGGATGGGAACACTGAAGCTTTCTTT. Translated: CSAHSTDGNTEAFF.

The chain joins TRBV20-1 to TRBJ1-5; no reliable D call. With 6 bases removed from V and 3 bases from J, the gap between germline ends came to 21 bases. CDR1 is DFQATT, CDR2 SNEGSKA, per germline (reference sequence). The CDR3 extends over 16 amino acids. The CDR3 sequence is CSAFPGPPKPNQPQHF. CDR3 in DNA: TGCAGTGCGTTCCCGGGCCCACCGAAACCCAATCAGCCCCAGCATTTT.

This clonotype was seen many times. This chain links TRBV7-2 with TRBJ2-7; possibly TRBD1 for D (6 bases). CDR1 is SGHTA and CDR2 is FQGNSA in the germline V gene. V lost 2 bases and J lost 1, with 15 bases in between. The CDR3 contains 16 residues. The CDR3 nucleotides are TGTGCCAGCAGCTTATGGGAAAACAGGGCTTCCTACGAGCAGTACTTC. Amino acids: CASSLWENRASYEQYF.

There are many counts of this clonotype. This chain connects TRBV27 to TRBJ2-5; 10 bases line up with TRBD2. V lost 3 bases, J lost 5 bases, and 6 bases stayed unmatched. The germline V gene encodes CDR1 MNHEY and CDR2 SMNVEV (reference sequence). The CDR3 length is 15 residues. CDR3 residues: CASSFRASGGETQYF. CDR3 sequence (DNA): TGTGCCAGCAGTTTTAGGGCTAGCGGGGGTGAGACCCAGTACTTC.

The chain carries TRBV10-3 and TRBJ2-1; 8 nucleotides match TRBD2. CDR3 length: 15 residues. Looked up from germline, CDR1 is ENHRY and CDR2 is SYGVKD. J gave up 0 bases and V 5 bases, and 3 bases lay outside the gene matches. CDR3 in amino acids: CAISLAGSSYNEQFF. In nucleotides, the CDR3 is TGTGCCATCAGTTTAGCGGGGAGCTCCTACAATGAGCAGTTCTTC.

This chain joins TRBV18 and TRBJ2-1, with D maybe TRBD1 (7 bases). The CDR3 totals 14 residues. V shed 3 bases and J shed 6 bases, with 12 bases lying between them. CDR1 and CDR2 (germline): KGHSH, LQKENI. This chain's CDR3 is CASSPSQGGNEQFF. In DNA form, the CDR3 reads TGTGCCAGCTCACCTTCGCAGGGGGGCAATGAGCAGTTCTTC.

The table lists this clonotype with a few counts. This chain uses TRBV20-1 with TRBJ2-5; 10 bases map to TRBD2. J gave up 1 base and V 4 bases, and 6 bases lay outside the gene matches. Germline V gene data show CDR1 as DFQATT and CDR2 as SNEGSKA (reference sequence). The CDR3 contains 15 residues. The CDR3, as DNA: TGCAGTGCTACGTCGGCTAGCGGGGGCCAAGAGACCCAGTACTTC. Translation gives CSATSASGGQETQYF.

The sample holds many counts of this clonotype. Written as DNA, the CDR3 is TGTGCCAGCACCCTTGGCGGCAGTGAGAACTATGGCTACACCTTC. Its protein is CASTLGGSENYGYTF. This chain links TRBV6-2 or TRBV6-3 with TRBJ1-2; D is unresolved. Per germline, CDR1 MNHEY and CDR2 SVGEGT. The CDR3 spans 15 residues. V dropped 7 bases and J dropped 2 bases, with 17 bases sitting between them.

This clonotype was observed at least ten times. The chain employs TRBV6-2 or TRBV6-3 and TRBJ2-3; 8 bases fit TRBD1. V shed 4 bases, J shed 8 bases, and the junction held 8 bases outside the gene matches. The CDR3 sequence is 14 residues long. Germline-derived CDR1 and CDR2 are MNHEY and SVGEGT. DNA of the CDR3: TGTGCCAGCAGTTTCGACAGGGGTAGGGGTACGCAGTATTTT. This encodes CASSFDRGRGTQYF.

The V call is TRBV7-9, the J call TRBJ1-1, with D possibly matching TRBD1 (5 bases). The germline V gene has CDR1 SEHNR and CDR2 FQNEAQ (reference sequence). Trimming took 3 bases from V and 10 from J, leaving 15 bases between them. The CDR3 is made up of 13 amino acids. The CDR3 sequence is CASSFGSGTAAFF. In DNA, the CDR3 is TGTGCCAGCAGCTTCGGCTCGGGGACCGCAGCTTTCTTT.

This clonotype was counted ten times or more. The gene calls are TRBV7-7 and TRBJ2-5, with a weak D call TRBD2 (5 bases). The CDR3 sequence is 15 residues long. The germline CDR1 and CDR2 sequences are SSHAT and FNYEAQ (reference sequence). The CDR3, as DNA: TGTGCTAGTGGGGTAGAGAGGGAAGGTACGGAGACCCAGTACTTC. Protein sequence: CASGVEREGTETQYF. The full variable domain, its missing parts supplied by reference TRBV7-7 and TRBJ2-5, is GAGVSQSPRYKVTKRGQDVTLRCDPISSHATLYWYQQALGQGPEFLTYFNYEAQPDKSGLPSDRFSAERPEGSISTLTIQRTEQRDSAMYRCASGVEREGTETQYFGPGTRLLVL.

The chain recombines TRBV2 with TRBJ2-7, with 7 bases that match TRBD2. CDR1 SNHLY and CDR2 FYNNEI come from the germline V gene. This CDR3 has 15 residues. V gave up 4 bases and J gave up 0 bases; unmatched junction bases: 6. CDR3 sequence reads: CASSGGLADSYEQYF. CDR3 coding DNA: TGTGCCAGCAGTGGAGGGCTAGCGGACTCCTACGAGCAGTACTTC. Variable domain in full (rest from reference TRBV2 and TRBJ2-7): EPEVTQTPSHQVTQMGQEVILRCVPISNHLYFYWYRQILGQKVEFLVSFYNNEISEKSEIFDDQFSVERPDGSNFTLKIRSTKLEDSAMYFCASSGGLADSYEQYFGPGTRLTVT.

The V call is TRBV2, the J call TRBJ2-1; perhaps TRBD2 as D (6 bases). The CDR3 extends over 14 amino acids. The germline V gene encodes CDR1 SNHLY and CDR2 FYNNEI. V lost 6 bases to trimming and J lost 6 bases, with 15 bases between them. CDR3 bases: TGTGCCAGCAGGGAGTCTAGCGCGACCAATGAGCAGTTCTTC. It translates to CASRESSATNEQFF.